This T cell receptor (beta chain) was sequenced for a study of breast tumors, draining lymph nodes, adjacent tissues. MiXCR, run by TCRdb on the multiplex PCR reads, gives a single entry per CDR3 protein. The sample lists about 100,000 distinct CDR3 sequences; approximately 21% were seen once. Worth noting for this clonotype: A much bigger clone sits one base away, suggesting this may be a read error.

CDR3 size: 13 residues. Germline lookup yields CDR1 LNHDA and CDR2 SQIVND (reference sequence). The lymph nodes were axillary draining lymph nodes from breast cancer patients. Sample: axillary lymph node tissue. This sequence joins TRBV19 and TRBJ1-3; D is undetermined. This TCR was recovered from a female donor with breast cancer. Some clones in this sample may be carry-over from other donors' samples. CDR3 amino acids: CASKERTGNTVYF. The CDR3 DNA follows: TGTGCCAGTAAGGAGAGGACCGGAAACACCGTATATTTT.